What follows describes a single TCR beta chain. Which antigen it targets is not known. The input lacks base qualities; no much larger clone sits a single base away. The record originates from a study of blood T cell repertoires in COVID-19 (dated by TCRdb to 2019 to 2021). For the wider study: Samples covering the acute and convalescent phases of COVID-19 were provided by collaborators in the United States, Italy and Spain. Deeply sampled blood TCRbeta repertoires from subjects exposed to, actively infected with, or recovered from COVID-19 were included in the dataset. The repertoires were released in a freely available public database intended as a resource for research on the immune response to SARS-CoV-2. The material from the prospective study consisted of cDNA or gDNA derived from T cells, B-cell-depleted T cells, or PBMCs. Sample metadata almost always included a de-identified subject ID, COVID-19 status, age in years and sex. The samples were drawn from two sources: the first 160 participants of the ongoing ImmuneRACE study, and fewer than 1,500 subjects contributed by 6 global collaborators. HLA class I and class II types, where available, came from metadata supplied by the sample provider rather than from assay-based typing.

In the prospective study, participants were about 18 to 90 years old, resided in approximately 22 geographic areas of the United States, and were enrolled through a virtual design. Cohort assignment in the prospective study relied on participant-reported clinical history from a screening survey and a study questionnaire. Exposed participants had been in contact, within 2 weeks of entering the study, with a person who had a PCR-confirmed or clinician-diagnosed case of COVID-19. In the prospective study, mobile phlebotomists collected whole blood, serum and a nasopharyngeal or oropharyngeal swab from each participant. Over a roughly 2-month period, participants in the prospective study had the option of providing additional blood draws and questionnaires. Before DNA extraction, prospective study blood samples were shipped either frozen or at room temperature. Results and caveats for the whole study, not just this receptor: How much clinical and demographic metadata was included differed by source and by participant, and the metadata was provided uncurated.

TCRbeta CDR3 regions were amplified from genomic DNA by means of the immunoSEQ Assay, a bias-controlled multiplex PCR. The study's own analysis went as follows. Nucleated cell counts per sample were estimated from amplification of reference gene primers within the assay. Sequence reads were collapsed and filtered to measure the absolute abundance of every unique TCRbeta CDR3 rearrangement. For each sample, productive Simpson clonality was calculated as the square root of Simpson's diversity index across productive rearrangements. TCRdb holds this immuneACCESS table with in-frame rearrangements only. Some clones are missing; in checked studies, unresolved V genes explain under half, and the rest has no known cause. The V and J calls and the clone size are those of that table, but D and trimming were determined from the DNA. The sample profile shows roughly 260,000 clones; approximately 83% of them were found once. The top ten hold 3% to 4.5% of the sample.

Sequenced: PBMCs or T cells enriched from blood (not recorded which). The source of this sequence is a woman in her 40s who had been exposed to COVID-19.

The CDR3 region has the sequence CAISSRTGGIQETQYF. The DNA sequence is as follows: TGTGCCATCAGCTCCCGGACAGGGGGGATCCAAGAGACCCAGTACTTC. The rearrangement joined TRBV10-3 to TRBJ2-5, with 10 bases matching TRBD1. Including cysteine and phenylalanine, the CDR3 has 16 amino acids. Only the CDR3 DNA is retained, 48 bases long and in frame from the first base. Taken from the germline V gene, the CDR1 and CDR2 loops are ENHRY and SYGVKD. Here V drops 6 bases and J drops 1 base, and the junction holds 8 bases not matched to any gene.